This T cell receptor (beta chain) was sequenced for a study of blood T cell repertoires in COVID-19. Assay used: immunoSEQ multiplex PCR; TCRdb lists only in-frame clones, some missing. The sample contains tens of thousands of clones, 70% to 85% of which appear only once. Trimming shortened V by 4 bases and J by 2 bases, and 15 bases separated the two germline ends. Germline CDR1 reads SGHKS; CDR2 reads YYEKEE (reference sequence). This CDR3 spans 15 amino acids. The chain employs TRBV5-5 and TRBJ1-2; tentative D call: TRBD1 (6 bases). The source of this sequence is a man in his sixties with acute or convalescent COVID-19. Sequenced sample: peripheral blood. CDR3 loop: CASSGEGGRNYGYTF. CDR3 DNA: TGTGCCAGCAGCGGGGAAGGGGGACGGAACTATGGCTACACCTTC.